The present entry profiles one T cell receptor (beta chain) with its context. From its re-call of the 5' RACE reads, TCRdb lists each CDR3 protein once, without DNA. The sample has 150,000 to 200,000 distinct CDR3 sequences. CDR1 is SGHVS and CDR2 is FQNEAQ in the germline V gene. The CDR3 contains 14 residues. The sample comes from a study of monozygotic twins with inflammatory bowel disease. The clonotype originates from a human donor with ulcerative colitis or Crohn's disease, or a healthy co-twin of an affected twin (not recorded which). Sequencing was done on a sample of blood. This chain connects TRBV7-8 to TRBJ2-1; TCRdb's D call, TRBD2, is unchecked because there is no DNA. CDR3 in amino acids: CASSPGGTQDEQFF.